This T cell receptor beta chain was captured by sequencing in a study of neurological immune-mediated disorders. By 5'RACE with 10-nucleotide random UMIs, the cDNA was made. TCRdb reprocessed the 5' RACE reads with MiXCR, giving one entry per CDR3 protein. The sample includes about 65,000 distinct CDR3 sequences, around 4% of them seen just once. This clonotype has ten or more counts. Unsorted libraries were prepared from 2 million PBMCs held at -80 C. Trimming took 4 bases from V and 4 from J, leaving 11 bases between them. Germline lookup yields CDR1 SGHKS and CDR2 YYEKEE (reference sequence). CDR3 length: 13 amino acids.

This sequence originates from a man between 45 and 60 years old with multiple sclerosis. The specimen sequenced was PBMCs. The rearrangement joins TRBV5-5 to TRBJ2-5, with D perhaps matching TRBD1 or TRBD2 (5 bases each). The CDR3 sequence: CASSNTGRETQYF. CDR3 DNA: TGTGCCAGCAGCAACACGGGACGAGAGACCCAGTACTTC.